The 15 T cell receptor beta chains listed next were all sequenced from one sample in a study of cytomegalovirus exposure and HLA in healthy donors (dated by TCRdb to 2016 to 2017). Preparation of the library involved the immunoSEQ multiplex PCR assay. This immuneACCESS table, as held by TCRdb, lists in-frame sequences with V and J called but not all clones. Of the missing ones, under half trace to an unresolved V gene in checked studies; the others have no known cause. In this sample the table shows approximately 170,000 clones, about 85% of which occur a single time. The top ten hold roughly 15% of the sample. The sequencing sample was made of PBMCs. These receptors were collected from a man aged 18 to 35 in good health and CMV-seropositive.

This rearrangement joins TRBV29-1 to TRBJ2-7; D remains ambiguous. V was trimmed by 6 bases and J by 1 base, leaving 13 bases between them. The CDR3 contains 13 residues. Germline V lookup: CDR1 SQVTM, CDR2 ANQGSEA. The CDR3 DNA follows: TGCAGCGTAAGAGGTGAGGAGTCCTACGAGCAGTACTTC. Protein sequence: CSVRGEESYEQYF.

CDR3: CASSLLGGGSTDTQYF. The DNA of the CDR3 is TGTGCCAGCAGCTTATTAGGGGGGGGGAGCACAGATACGCAGTATTTT. The V call is TRBV7-3, the J call TRBJ2-3; possible D gene TRBD2, 7 bases. The CDR3 has 16 residues. The germline V and J ends were trimmed by 2 bases and 0 bases, with 12 bases remaining between them. Germline lookup yields CDR1 SGHTA and CDR2 FQGTGA. Full variable domain (outside the CDR3, taken from reference TRBV7-3 and TRBJ2-3): GAGVSQTPSNKVTEKGKYVELRCDPISGHTALYWYRQSLGQGPEFLIYFQGTGAADDSGLPNDRFFAVRPEGSVSTLKIQRTERGDSAVYLCASSLLGGGSTDTQYFGPGTRLTVL.

The J gene is TRBJ2-1, the V gene TRBV5-5; 11 positions match TRBD2. The germline V gene encodes CDR1 SGHKS and CDR2 YYEKEE (reference sequence). V lost 0 bases and J lost 7; bases outside the gene matches: 3. This CDR3 has 15 amino acids. CDR3 DNA sequence: TGTGCCAGCAGCTTGGCTAGCGGGAGGCGAAATGAGCAGTTCTTC. As protein: CASSLASGRRNEQFF.

This chain links TRBV5-1 with TRBJ2-2, with 10 bases fitting TRBD1. Trimming removed 2 bases from V and 1 base from J; junction bases left unmatched: 2. Germline loops: CDR1 SGHRS, CDR2 YFSETQ. This CDR3 has 16 residues. This CDR3 reads CASSFRTGGNTGELFF. CDR3 nucleotides: TGCGCCAGCAGCTTCAGGACAGGGGGGAACACCGGGGAGCTGTTTTTT.

The genes are TRBV5-6 and TRBJ2-5; 8 nucleotides align to TRBD1. V shed 0 bases, J shed 3 bases, and the junction held 4 bases outside the gene matches. This CDR3 is built from 15 residues. CDR1 and CDR2 from the germline V gene are SGHDT and YYEEEE. For the CDR3, the DNA is TGTGCCAGCAGCTTGGGGGACAGGTATAAAGAGACCCAGTACTTC. This gives the protein CASSLGDRYKETQYF.

The CDR3 spells CASSLSRYGYTF. The CDR3 nucleotides are TGTGCCAGCAGTTTATCCCGGTATGGCTACACCTTC. The chain uses TRBV28 and TRBJ1-2; D is ambiguous. This CDR3 comprises 12 residues. Germline-derived CDR1 and CDR2 are MDHEN and SYDVKM. V shed 1 base and J shed 5 bases, with 5 bases lying between them.

This chain uses TRBV5-1 with TRBJ1-2; D is unclear. Looked up from germline, CDR1 is SGHRS and CDR2 is YFSETQ. The CDR3 runs 15 residues. V gave up 0 bases and J gave up 6 bases, with 15 bases separating them. The CDR3 DNA is TGCGCCAGCAGCTTGGCCATGGCAGATCAAAATGGCTACACCTTC. Translation: CASSLAMADQNGYTF.

J is TRBJ1-3 and V is TRBV9; D uncertain. The CDR3 is 17 residues long. Germline CDR1 SGDLS, CDR2 YYNGEE. Trimming removed 0 bases from V and 0 bases from J, with 13 bases in between. CDR3 sequence reads: CASSVVGSKHSGNTIYF. Here the CDR3 DNA reads TGTGCCAGCAGCGTAGTGGGCAGCAAACACTCTGGAAACACCATATATTTT.

The chain has TRBV29-1 and TRBJ2-5, with TRBD1 matching 9 bases. V dropped 6 bases and J dropped 5; count of bases not matched to a gene: 10. Germline V lookup: CDR1 SQVTM, CDR2 ANQGSEA. The CDR3 loop spans 14 amino acids. CDR3 sequence: CSVSPGTGRETQYF. The DNA of the CDR3 is TGCAGCGTATCGCCCGGGACAGGGAGGGAGACCCAGTACTTC. The variable domain in full, with the rest retrieved from reference TRBV29-1 and TRBJ2-5, is SAVISQKPSRDICQRGTSLTIQCQVDSQVTMMFWYRQQPGQSLTLIATANQGSEATYESGFVIDKFPISRPNLTFSTLTVSNMSPEDSSIYLCSVSPGTGRETQYFGPGTRLLVL.

The chain employs TRBV5-6 and TRBJ1-2; tentatively, D is TRBD1 (5 bases). Germline V gene lookup returns CDR1 SGHDT and CDR2 YYEEEE. V shed 3 bases and J shed 7 bases, with 13 bases lying between them. The length of the CDR3 is 13 residues. As DNA, the CDR3 is TGTGCCAGCAGCTGGGTCCAGGGCCGTGGCTACACCTTC. It yields the protein CASSWVQGRGYTF.

The rearrangement links TRBV27 to TRBJ2-3, with D possibly matching TRBD2 (5 bases). Trimming pared 5 bases from V and 0 bases from J, leaving 15 bases between. CDR3 size: 16 residues. Germline CDR1 reads MNHEY; CDR2 reads SMNVEV (reference sequence). The CDR3 loop is CASSRRPPTSTDTQYF. The CDR3 DNA is TGTGCCAGCAGTCGGAGGCCCCCCACAAGCACAGATACGCAGTATTTT.

The rearrangement joins TRBV2 to TRBJ1-6, with 8 nucleotides matching TRBD1. J was trimmed by 8 bases and V by 6 bases; bases with no gene match: 0. The V gene's germline CDR1 is SNHLY and CDR2 FYNNEI. The CDR3 extends over 12 amino acids. Written as DNA, the CDR3 is TGTGCCAGCAGGGACAGGGATTCACCCCTCCACTTT. This codes for CASRDRDSPLHF.

The chain couples TRBV7-3 to TRBJ1-2; D is unresolved. With 5 bases removed from V and 0 bases from J, the gap between germline ends came to 10 bases. The CDR3 contains 14 residues. From germline, CDR1 is SGHTA and CDR2 FQGTGA. CDR3 protein: CASSQTATNYGYTF. The CDR3 bases are TGTGCCAGCAGCCAAACAGCAACTAACTATGGCTACACCTTC.

This chain links TRBV4-1 with TRBJ2-1, with D possibly matching TRBD2 (6 bases). The CDR3 has 17 amino acids. Germline V CDR1 and CDR2: MGHRA, YSYEKL. V shed 0 bases and J shed 4 bases, with 16 bases lying between them. CDR3: CASSQDGAGTPYNEQFF. The CDR3 nucleotides are TGCGCCAGCAGCCAAGATGGGGCCGGGACTCCGTACAATGAGCAGTTCTTC.

This chain joins TRBV28 and TRBJ2-7, with unresolved D. The CDR3 spans 11 residues. Germline V CDR1 and CDR2: MDHEN, SYDVKM. V was cut by 6 bases and J by 5 bases, with 8 bases left in between. CDR3: CASSSPHEQYF. CDR3 sequence (DNA): TGTGCCAGCAGCTCCCCTCACGAGCAGTACTTC.